The 7 T cell receptor beta chains below all came from one sample that was sequenced in a study of cytomegalovirus exposure and HLA in healthy donors. The primer mix had 60 Vbeta and 13 Jbeta primers. Produced via immunoSEQ multiplex PCR; TCRdb's table is partial and in-frame only. Among about 75,000 clones listed, 82% were seen once. The specimen was PBMCs. These receptors all stem from a man aged 18 to 29 in good health and CMV-seronegative.

The V gene is TRBV5-3, the J gene TRBJ1-2; TRBD1 aligns across 11 bases. TRBV5-3 is classed as an ORF, of uncertain function. The CDR3 is 19 residues long. J lost 7 bases, V lost 4 bases, and 21 bases had no gene match. The CDR3 DNA is TGTGCCAGAAGCGACCAAACCGGGACAGGGGGGCAAATGGAGGTTGGCTACACCTTC. Translation: CARSDQTGTGGQMEVGYTF.

J is TRBJ1-2 and V is TRBV7-2, with D possibly being TRBD1 (6 bases). V was trimmed by 5 bases and J by 5 bases, leaving 12 bases between them. CDR1 is SGHTA, CDR2 FQGNSA, per germline. The CDR3 has 13 amino acids. In DNA, the CDR3 is TGTGCCAGCAGCCTAGACAGGTTGTATGGCTACACCTTC. It encodes CASSLDRLYGYTF.

A note on this clone: Mismatch with germline at one junction end may stem from a read error. V gene TRBV2 combines with J gene TRBJ2-6, with 8 bases matching TRBD1. The CDR3 is 17 amino acids. Germline loops: CDR1 SNHLY, CDR2 FYNNEI. CDR3 amino acids: CDSTMRTGLTGANVLTF. As DNA, the CDR3 is TGTGACAGCACAATGAGGACAGGGCTAACTGGGGCCAACGTCCTGACTTTC. The full variable domain, in which reference TRBV2 and TRBJ2-6 provide the parts outside the CDR3, is EPEVTQTPSHQVTQMGQEVILRCVPISNHLYFYWYRQILGQKVEFLVSFYNNEISEKSEIFDDQFSVERPDGSNFTLKIRSTKLEDSAMYFCDSTMRTGLTGANVLTFGAGSRLTVL.

This sequence joins TRBV28 and TRBJ2-1; possibly TRBD1 for D (5 bases). Trimming removed 6 bases from V and 9 bases from J, with 21 bases in between. Per the germline V gene, CDR1 is MDHEN and CDR2 is SYDVKM. CDR3 size: 15 residues. The CDR3 loop is CASRGALAGSSEQFF. CDR3 nucleotides: TGTGCCAGCAGAGGAGCGCTTGCAGGGTCGAGTGAGCAGTTCTTC.

The chain uses TRBV5-1 and TRBJ1-4, with 8 bases lining up with TRBD1. Germline V gives CDR1 SGHRS, CDR2 YFSETQ. V lost 3 bases to trimming and J lost 3 bases; unmatched junction nucleotides: 4. CDR3 size: 15 residues. The DNA for the CDR3 is TGCGCCAGCAGCTCGACAGGGGATCCTAATGAAAAACTGTTTTTT. It codes for CASSSTGDPNEKLFF.

The chain employs TRBV29-1 and TRBJ1-2; no reliable D call. Germline-derived CDR1 and CDR2 are SQVTM and ANQGSEA. Trimming left V 7 bases short and J 6 bases short, with 3 bases between. The CDR3 has 8 residues. CDR3 in DNA: TGCAGCGCCAATGGCTACACCTTC. This codes for CSANGYTF.

The V and J genes are TRBV7-2 and TRBJ1-4; D is perhaps TRBD1 (5 bases). Between the trimmed V and J ends, which lost 5 bases and 7 bases, there was a span of 8 bases. Germline V gives CDR1 SGHTA, CDR2 FQGNSA. CDR3 length: 12 residues. CDR3 DNA: TGTGCCAGCAGCCAAGACAGTGAAAAACTGTTTTTT. It yields the protein CASSQDSEKLFF.